A selection of T cell receptor beta chains follows, all from one sample in a study of cytomegalovirus exposure and HLA in healthy donors. Using immunoSEQ multiplex PCR, the repertoire was profiled, and TCRdb retains in-frame clones only, with some absent. The sample lists tens of thousands of clones; 65% to 85% were seen once. The sample was PBMCs. Source of these receptors: a woman aged 40 to 50 in good health and CMV-seropositive. Both conserved end residues are part of each CDR3. The D gene is left open where the match is weak. A clone size is listed for some rows: how often the clone was seen (once, few, many), or a class if it is expanded.

D gene,J gene,V gene,clone size,CDR3 DNA,CDR3 protein
TRBD1,TRBJ1-1,TRBV2,once,TGTGCCAGCAGTGACTCGACAGGGGTCACTGAAGCTTTCTTT,CASSDSTGVTEAFF
TRBD1,TRBJ1-2,TRBV19,.,TGTGCCAGTCGGGACAGGGGTAGCTATGGCTACACCTTC,CASRDRGSYGYTF
.,TRBJ1-1,TRBV28,.,TGTGCCAGCAGTTCCCCGCGGGGGATGGACACTGAAGCTTTCTTT,CASSSPRGMDTEAFF
.,TRBJ2-5,TRBV5-4,.,TGTGCCAGCAGCCAGGAATTTCAGGAGACCCAGTACTTC,CASSQEFQETQYF
TRBD2,TRBJ2-5,TRBV6-7,.,TGTGCCACTAAACCGGGACTAGCCCAAGAGACCCAGTACTTC,CATKPGLAQETQYF
TRBD1,TRBJ1-1,TRBV14,.,TGTGCCAGCAGCCACAGACAGGGTTCTGTTGCTTTCTTT,CASSHRQGSVAFF
.,TRBJ2-7,TRBV5-1,.,TGCGCCAGCAGCTTACAGGGAGACTACGAGCAGTACTTC,CASSLQGDYEQYF
TRBD1,TRBJ1-1,TRBV11-3,.,TGTGCCAGCAGCCCAGGGGGAGGTGGGAACACTGAAGCTTTCTTT,CASSPGGGGNTEAFF
TRBD1,TRBJ2-7,TRBV25-1,.,TGTGCCAGCAGTGACTGGCAGGGGGACGACGAGCAGTACTTC,CASSDWQGDDEQYF
TRBD2,TRBJ2-3,TRBV29-1,once,TGCAGCGTTGCGGGGGGACTAGCGGGAAGTTTGGATACGCAGTATTTT,CSVAGGLAGSLDTQYF
TRBD1,TRBJ2-5,TRBV11-2,.,TGTGCCAGCAGCTTGACAGGGGGGCAAGAGACCCAGTACTTC,CASSLTGGQETQYF
TRBD2,TRBJ2-7,TRBV7-9,.,TGTGCCAGCAGCTTAGCGTTCGGGAGGATTTACGAGCAGTACTTC,CASSLAFGRIYEQYF
.,TRBJ1-6,TRBV6-6,.,TGTGCCAGCAGGAGGTTGGATAATTCACCCCTCCACTTT,CASRRLDNSPLHF
.,TRBJ2-1,TRBV29-1,.,TGCAGCGTTGATGACTACGCGAATGAGCAGTTCTTC,CSVDDYANEQFF
.,TRBJ1-5,TRBV4-1,once,TGCGCCAGCAGCCAGCACAGTTTTGGCAATCAGCCCCAGCATTTT,CASSQHSFGNQPQHF
.,TRBJ2-7,TRBV6-5,.,TGTGCCAGCAGCCCAGGAGGCCCCTACGAGCAGTACTTC,CASSPGGPYEQYF
.,TRBJ2-7,TRBV29-1,.,TGCAGCGTCGGACAGCCGCACGTCGAGCAGTACTTC,CSVGQPHVEQYF
.,TRBJ2-2,TRBV6-4,.,TGTGCCAGCAGTGAACTAGCTGGCGGGGAGCTGTTTTTT,CASSELAGGELFF
TRBD2,TRBJ2-7,TRBV6-5,.,TGTGCCAGCAGTTCCCCGACTAGCCCCTACGAGCAGTACTTC,CASSSPTSPYEQYF
.,TRBJ1-6,TRBV7-9,.,TGTGCCAGCAGCCCGGGGGGGAATTCACCCCTCCACTTT,CASSPGGNSPLHF
TRBD1,TRBJ1-1,TRBV18,once,TGTGCCAGCTCGCAGGACAGGCAACAAAACACTGAAGCTTTCTTT,CASSQDRQQNTEAFF
.,TRBJ2-7,TRBV6-5,.,TGTGCCAGCAGTTACAACAGTCAGAGCTCCTACGAGCAGTACTTC,CASSYNSQSSYEQYF